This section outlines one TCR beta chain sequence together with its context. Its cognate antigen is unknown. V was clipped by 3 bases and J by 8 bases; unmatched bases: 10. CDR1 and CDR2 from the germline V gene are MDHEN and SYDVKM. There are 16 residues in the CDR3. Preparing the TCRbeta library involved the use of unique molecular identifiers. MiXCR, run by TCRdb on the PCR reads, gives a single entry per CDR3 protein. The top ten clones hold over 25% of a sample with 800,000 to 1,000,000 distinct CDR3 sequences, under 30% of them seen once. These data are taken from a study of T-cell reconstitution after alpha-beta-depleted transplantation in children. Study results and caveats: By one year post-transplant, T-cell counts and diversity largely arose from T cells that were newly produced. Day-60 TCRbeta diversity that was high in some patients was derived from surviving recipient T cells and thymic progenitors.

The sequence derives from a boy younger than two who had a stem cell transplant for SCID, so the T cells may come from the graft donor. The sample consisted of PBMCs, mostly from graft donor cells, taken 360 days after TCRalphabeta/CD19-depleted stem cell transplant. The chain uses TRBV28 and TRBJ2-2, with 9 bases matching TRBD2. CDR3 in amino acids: CASSFPGLAVSGELFF. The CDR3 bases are TGTGCCAGCAGTTTTCCGGGACTAGCTGTTTCTGGGGAGCTGTTTTTT.